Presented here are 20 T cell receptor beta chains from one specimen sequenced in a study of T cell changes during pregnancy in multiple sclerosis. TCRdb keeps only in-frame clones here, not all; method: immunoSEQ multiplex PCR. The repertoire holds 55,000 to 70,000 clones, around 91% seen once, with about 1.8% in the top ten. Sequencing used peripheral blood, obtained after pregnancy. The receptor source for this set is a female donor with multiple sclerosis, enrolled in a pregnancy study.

The DNA of the CDR3 is TGTGCCAGTAGTATCCCCTGGACATCTAACACTGAAGCTTTCTTT. Protein sequence: CASSIPWTSNTEAFF. The chain employs TRBV19 and TRBJ1-1; perhaps TRBD1 as D (5 bases). The length of the CDR3 is 15 residues. Trimming cost V 3 bases and J 2 bases, with 13 bases left between them. The germline V gene has CDR1 LNHDA and CDR2 SQIVND (reference sequence).

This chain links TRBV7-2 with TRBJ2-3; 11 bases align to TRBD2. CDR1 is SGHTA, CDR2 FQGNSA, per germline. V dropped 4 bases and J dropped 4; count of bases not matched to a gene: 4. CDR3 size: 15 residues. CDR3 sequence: CASSSTSGVSDTQYF. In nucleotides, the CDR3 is TGTGCCAGCAGCTCGACTAGCGGGGTTTCAGATACGCAGTATTTT. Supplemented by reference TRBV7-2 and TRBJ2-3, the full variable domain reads GAGVSQSPSNKVTEKGKDVELRCDPISGHTALYWYRQSLGQGLEFLIYFQGNSAPDKSGLPSDRFSAERTGGSVSTLTIQRTQQEDSAVYLCASSSTSGVSDTQYFGPGTRLTVL.

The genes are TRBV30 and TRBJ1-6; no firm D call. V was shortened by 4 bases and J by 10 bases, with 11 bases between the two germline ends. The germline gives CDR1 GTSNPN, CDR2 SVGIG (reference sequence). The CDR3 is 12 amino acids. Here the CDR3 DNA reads TGTGCCTGGACCCCGGGGTTGTCACCCCTCCACTTT. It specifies CAWTPGLSPLHF.

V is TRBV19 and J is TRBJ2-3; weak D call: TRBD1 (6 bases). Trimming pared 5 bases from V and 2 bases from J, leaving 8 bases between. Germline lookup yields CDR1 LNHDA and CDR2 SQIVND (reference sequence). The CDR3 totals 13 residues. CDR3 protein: CASSGQNTDTQYF. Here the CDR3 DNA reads TGTGCCAGTAGTGGACAGAACACAGATACGCAGTATTTT.

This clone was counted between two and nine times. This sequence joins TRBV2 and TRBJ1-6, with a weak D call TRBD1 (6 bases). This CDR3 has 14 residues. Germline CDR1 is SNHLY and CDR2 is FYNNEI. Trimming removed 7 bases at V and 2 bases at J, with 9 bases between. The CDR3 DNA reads TGTGCCAGCAACAGGGCTACCTATAATTCACCCCTCCACTTT. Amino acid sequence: CASNRATYNSPLHF.

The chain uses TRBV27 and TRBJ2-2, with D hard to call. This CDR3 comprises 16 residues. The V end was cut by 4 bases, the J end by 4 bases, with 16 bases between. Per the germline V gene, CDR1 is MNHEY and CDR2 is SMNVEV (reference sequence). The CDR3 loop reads CASSSERAFGTGELFF. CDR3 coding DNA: TGTGCCAGCAGTTCAGAGCGAGCATTCGGCACCGGGGAGCTGTTTTTT.

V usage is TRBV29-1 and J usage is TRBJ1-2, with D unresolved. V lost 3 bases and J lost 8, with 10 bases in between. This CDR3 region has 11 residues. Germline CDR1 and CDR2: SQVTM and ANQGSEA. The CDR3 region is CSVDSGGGYTF. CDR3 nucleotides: TGCAGCGTTGATTCCGGAGGGGGCTACACCTTC.

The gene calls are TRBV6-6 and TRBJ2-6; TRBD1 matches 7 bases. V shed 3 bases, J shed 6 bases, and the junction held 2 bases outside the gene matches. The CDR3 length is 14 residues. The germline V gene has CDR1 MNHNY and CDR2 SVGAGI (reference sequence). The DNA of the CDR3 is TGTGCCAGCAGTTATCAGGGGGAGGCCAACGTCCTGACTTTC. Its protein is CASSYQGEANVLTF.

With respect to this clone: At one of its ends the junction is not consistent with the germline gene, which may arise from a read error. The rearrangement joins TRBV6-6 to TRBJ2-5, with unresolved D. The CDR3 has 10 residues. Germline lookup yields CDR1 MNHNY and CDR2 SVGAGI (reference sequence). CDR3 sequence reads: CASSGSTPYF. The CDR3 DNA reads TGTGCCAGCAGTGGCTCCACCCCGTACTTC.

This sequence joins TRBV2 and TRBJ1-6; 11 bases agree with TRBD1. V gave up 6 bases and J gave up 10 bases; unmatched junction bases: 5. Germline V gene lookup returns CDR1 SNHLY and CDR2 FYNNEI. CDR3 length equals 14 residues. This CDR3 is CASSGTGGGSPLHF. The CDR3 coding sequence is TGTGCCAGCAGCGGGACAGGGGGAGGATCACCCCTCCACTTT.

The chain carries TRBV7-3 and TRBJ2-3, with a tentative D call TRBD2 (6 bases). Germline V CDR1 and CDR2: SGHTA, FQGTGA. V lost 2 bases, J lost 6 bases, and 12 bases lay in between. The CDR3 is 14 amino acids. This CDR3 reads CASSLYLASDTQYF. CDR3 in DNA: TGTGCCAGCAGCTTATACCTAGCGTCGGATACGCAGTATTTT.

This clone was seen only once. CDR3 in amino acids: CASSLAGSGGASGELFF. DNA for the CDR3: TGTGCCAGCAGCTTGGCCGGCAGCGGGGGGGCGAGCGGGGAGCTGTTTTTT. The gene calls are TRBV5-4 and TRBJ2-2; 10 bases are a match to TRBD2. The ends lost 0 bases at V and 7 bases at J; junction bases unmatched: 9. This CDR3 comprises 17 residues. CDR1 is SGHNT and CDR2 is YYREEE in the germline V gene (reference sequence).

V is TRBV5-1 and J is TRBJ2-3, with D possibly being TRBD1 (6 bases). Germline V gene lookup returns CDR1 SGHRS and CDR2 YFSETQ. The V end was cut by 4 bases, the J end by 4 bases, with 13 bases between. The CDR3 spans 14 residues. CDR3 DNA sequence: TGCGCCAGCAGCCGACAGGTCTCCCCAGATACGCAGTATTTT. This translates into CASSRQVSPDTQYF.

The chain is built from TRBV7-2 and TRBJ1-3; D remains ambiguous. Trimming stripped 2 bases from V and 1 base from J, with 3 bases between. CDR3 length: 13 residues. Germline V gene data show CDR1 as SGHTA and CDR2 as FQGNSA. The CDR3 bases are TGTGCCAGCAGCTTAATATCTGGAAACACCATATATTTT. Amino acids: CASSLISGNTIYF.

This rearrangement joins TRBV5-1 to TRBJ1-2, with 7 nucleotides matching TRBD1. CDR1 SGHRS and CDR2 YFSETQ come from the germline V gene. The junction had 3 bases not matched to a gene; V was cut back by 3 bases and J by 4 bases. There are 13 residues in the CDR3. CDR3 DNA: TGCGCCAGCAGCTGGGGACAGCTCTATGGCTACACCTTC. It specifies CASSWGQLYGYTF.

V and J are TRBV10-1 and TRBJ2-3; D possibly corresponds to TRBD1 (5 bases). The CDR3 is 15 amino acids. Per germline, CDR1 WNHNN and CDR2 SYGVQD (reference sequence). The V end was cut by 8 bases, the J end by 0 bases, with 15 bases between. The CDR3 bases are TGCGCCAGCCCCTTACGGCAGGGAAGCACAGATACGCAGTATTTT. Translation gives CASPLRQGSTDTQYF.

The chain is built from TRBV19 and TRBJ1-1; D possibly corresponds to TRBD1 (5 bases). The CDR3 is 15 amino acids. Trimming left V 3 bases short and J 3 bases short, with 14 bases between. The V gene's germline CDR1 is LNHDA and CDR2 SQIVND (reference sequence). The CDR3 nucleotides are TGTGCCAGTAGTATGGCAGGGTGGTTGCACACTGAAGCTTTCTTT. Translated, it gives CASSMAGWLHTEAFF. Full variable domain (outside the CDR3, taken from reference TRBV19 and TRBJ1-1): DGGITQSPKYLFRKEGQNVTLSCEQNLNHDAMYWYRQDPGQGLRLIYYSQIVNDFQKGDIAEGYSVSREKKESFPLTVTSAQKNPTAFYLCASSMAGWLHTEAFFGQGTRLTVV.

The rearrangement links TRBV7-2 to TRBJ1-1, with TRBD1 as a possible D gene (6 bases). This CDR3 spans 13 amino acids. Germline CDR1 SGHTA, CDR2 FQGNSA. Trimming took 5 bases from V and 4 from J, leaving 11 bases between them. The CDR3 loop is CASSLNRATEAFF. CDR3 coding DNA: TGTGCCAGCAGCCTAAACAGGGCCACTGAAGCTTTCTTT.

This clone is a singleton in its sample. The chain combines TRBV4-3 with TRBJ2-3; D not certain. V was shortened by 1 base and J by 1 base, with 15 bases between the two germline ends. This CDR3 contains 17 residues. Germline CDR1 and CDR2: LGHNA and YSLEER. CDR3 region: CASSQVWRAEGTDTQYF. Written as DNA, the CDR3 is TGCGCCAGCAGCCAAGTTTGGAGAGCAGAAGGCACAGATACGCAGTATTTT.

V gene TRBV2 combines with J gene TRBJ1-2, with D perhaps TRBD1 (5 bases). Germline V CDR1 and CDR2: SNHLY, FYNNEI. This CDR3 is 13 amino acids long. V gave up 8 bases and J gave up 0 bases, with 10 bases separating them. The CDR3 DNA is TGTGCCAGCCTCAGGGTTACTAACTATGGCTACACCTTC. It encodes CASLRVTNYGYTF.